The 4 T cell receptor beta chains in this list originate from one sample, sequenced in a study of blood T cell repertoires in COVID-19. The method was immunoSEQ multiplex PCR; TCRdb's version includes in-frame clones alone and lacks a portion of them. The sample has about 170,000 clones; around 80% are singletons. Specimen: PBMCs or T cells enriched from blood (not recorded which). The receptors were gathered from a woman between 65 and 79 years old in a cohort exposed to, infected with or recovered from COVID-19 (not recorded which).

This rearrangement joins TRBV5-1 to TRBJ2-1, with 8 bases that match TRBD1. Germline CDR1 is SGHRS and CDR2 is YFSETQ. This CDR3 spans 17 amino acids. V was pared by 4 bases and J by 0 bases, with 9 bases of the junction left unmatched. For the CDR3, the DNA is TGCGCCAGCAGCGTCCAGGGGGCCCTGAGCTCCTACAATGAGCAGTTCTTC. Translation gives CASSVQGALSSYNEQFF.

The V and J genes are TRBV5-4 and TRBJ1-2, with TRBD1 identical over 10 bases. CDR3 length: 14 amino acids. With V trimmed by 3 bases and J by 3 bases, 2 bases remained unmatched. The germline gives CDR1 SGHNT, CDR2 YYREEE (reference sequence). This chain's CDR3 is CASSSGQGDYGYTF. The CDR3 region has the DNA TGTGCCAGCAGCTCTGGACAGGGGGACTATGGCTACACCTTC.

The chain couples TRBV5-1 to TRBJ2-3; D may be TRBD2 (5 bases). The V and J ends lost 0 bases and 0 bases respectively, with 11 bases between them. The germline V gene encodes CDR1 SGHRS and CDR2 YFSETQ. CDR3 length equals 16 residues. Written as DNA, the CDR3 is TGCGCCAGCAGCTTGGGCGGGTCCCAAAGCACAGATACGCAGTATTTT. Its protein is CASSLGGSQSTDTQYF.

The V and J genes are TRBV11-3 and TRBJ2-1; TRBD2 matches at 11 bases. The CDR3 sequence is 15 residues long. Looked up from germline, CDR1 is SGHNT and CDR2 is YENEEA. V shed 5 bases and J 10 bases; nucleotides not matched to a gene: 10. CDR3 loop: CASSPTSGSVGEQFF. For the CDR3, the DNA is TGTGCCAGCAGCCCAACTAGCGGGAGCGTCGGGGAGCAGTTCTTC. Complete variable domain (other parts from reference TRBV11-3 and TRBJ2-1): EAGVVQSPRYKIIEKKQPVAFWCNPISGHNTLYWYLQNLGQGPELLIRYENEEAVDDSQLPKDRFSAERLKGVDSTLKIQPAELGDSAVYLCASSPTSGSVGEQFFGPGTRLTVL.